Presented here are 30 T cell receptor beta chains from one specimen sequenced in a study of T cell repertoires in cytomegalovirus infection. TCRdb analysed the reads with MiXCR anew, one entry per CDR3 protein. The data contain around 490,000 distinct CDR3 sequences, about 25% of them singletons. Material for sequencing was PBMCs. The origin of the receptors is a human donor in good health (CMV status not recorded). Some clones in this sample may be carry-over from other donors' samples.

This clonotype was observed many times. V usage is TRBV12-3 or TRBV12-4 and J usage is TRBJ2-7; 8 bases are a match to TRBD1. The V gene end was trimmed by 5 bases and the J gene end by 3 bases; junction bases not matched to a gene: 9. The CDR3 totals 15 residues. CDR3 sequence (DNA): TGTGCCAGCAGTGCCCTGACAGGGGCAGGCTACGAGCAGTACGTC. This gives the protein CASSALTGAGYEQYV.

This clonotype was picked up one time. The V call is TRBV29-1, the J call TRBJ1-1, with D possibly TRBD1 on 5 matching bases. Trimming left V 8 bases short and J 6 bases short, with 13 bases between. The CDR3 is 11 amino acids. Per germline, CDR1 SQVTM and CDR2 ANQGSEA. CDR3 nucleotides: TGCAGCTCGGGGGGGGACTCTGAAGCTTTCTTT. Translation: CSSGGDSEAFF.

In this sample, this clonotype turned up a few times. The chain is built from TRBV28 and TRBJ1-2; TRBD1 aligns across 10 bases. Unmatched junction bases numbered 10, after V lost 4 bases and J lost 2 bases. Germline V lookup: CDR1 MDHEN, CDR2 SYDVKM. The CDR3 loop spans 17 amino acids. The CDR3 bases are TGTGCCAGCAGTTCACCGGGACAGGGGTTTAGGAACTATGGCTACACCTTC. It translates to CASSSPGQGFRNYGYTF.

The V call is TRBV5-4, the J call TRBJ2-1; 7 bases are shared with TRBD2. The V segment lost 1 base and the J segment 0 bases; nucleotides outside the gene matches: 10. There are 18 residues in the CDR3. Germline loops: CDR1 SGHNT, CDR2 YYREEE (reference sequence). The CDR3 reads CASSLTWLAGSSYNEQFF. DNA for the CDR3: TGTGCCAGCAGCTTGACTTGGTTAGCGGGTAGCTCCTACAATGAGCAGTTCTTC.

V and J are TRBV6-2 or TRBV6-3 and TRBJ1-1; D is uncertain. This CDR3 comprises 14 residues. The germline CDR1 and CDR2 sequences are MNHEY and SVGEGT. V dropped 6 bases and J dropped 6 bases, with 17 bases sitting between them. CDR3 region: CASRTTGLFPEAFF. Written as DNA, the CDR3 is TGTGCCAGCAGGACTACTGGACTCTTCCCTGAAGCTTTCTTT.

This clonotype was picked up one time. The rearrangement links TRBV29-1 to TRBJ2-7, with 9 bases identical to TRBD2. CDR1 is SQVTM, CDR2 ANQGSEA, per germline. J lost 0 bases, V lost 6 bases, and 6 bases had no gene match. This CDR3 is 14 amino acids long. The DNA for the CDR3 is TGCAGCGTCTCTAGCGGGATGAGCTCCTACGAGCAGTACTTC. Translating gives CSVSSGMSSYEQYF.

CDR3 nucleotides: TGTGCCAGCACGGGCGGGAGGACCTACAATGAGCAGTTCTTC. This codes for CASTGGRTYNEQFF. The V and J genes are TRBV6-1 and TRBJ2-1; 8 positions match TRBD2. The CDR3 has 14 amino acids. The germline CDR1 and CDR2 sequences are MNHNS and SASEGT. V shed 7 bases, J shed 2 bases, and the junction held 4 bases outside the gene matches.

V usage is TRBV27 and J usage is TRBJ1-1; D possibly corresponds to TRBD1 (5 bases). V was cut by 5 bases and J by 2 bases, with 15 bases left in between. The CDR3 consists of 15 residues. Germline CDR1 reads MNHEY; CDR2 reads SMNVEV (reference sequence). CDR3 sequence (DNA): TGTGCCAGCAGTCCGGGGACTTTCCCAAACACTGAAGCTTTCTTT. It yields the protein CASSPGTFPNTEAFF.

CDR3 loop: CASSLWGGTFNYEQYF. The CDR3 region has the DNA TGTGCCAGCAGCTTATGGGGCGGGACTTTCAACTACGAGCAGTACTTC. V is TRBV7-2 and J is TRBJ2-7, with D possibly TRBD2 on 6 matching bases. The V gene lost 2 bases and the J gene lost 3 bases, with 17 bases spanning the gap. The CDR3 runs 16 residues. Germline CDR1 is SGHTA and CDR2 is FQGNSA.

In this sample, this clonotype turned up many times. V usage is TRBV12-3 or TRBV12-4 and J usage is TRBJ1-2; 8 positions match TRBD1. The CDR3 length is 13 residues. Losses at the gene ends were 5 bases for V and 2 bases for J; bases not matched to a gene: 1. The CDR3 nucleotides read TGTGCCAGCAGTCGACAGGGGAACTATGGCTACACCTTC. Translation gives CASSRQGNYGYTF.

This clonotype was seen repeatedly, ten times or more. The chain couples TRBV7-2 to TRBJ1-1, with 7 bases that match TRBD1. The CDR3 is made up of 18 amino acids. J gave up 6 bases and V 5 bases, and 21 bases lay outside the gene matches. Per the germline V gene, CDR1 is SGHTA and CDR2 is FQGNSA. As DNA, the CDR3 is TGTGCCAGCAGCCCATGGGGCCTGACAGGGCTTAGCGCGGCTGAAGCTTTCTTT. This gives the protein CASSPWGLTGLSAAEAFF.

This chain connects TRBV18 to TRBJ2-3; D may correspond to TRBD1 or TRBD2 (5 bases each). V lost 2 bases and J 0 bases, leaving 6 bases between the germline ends. The length of the CDR3 is 14 residues. CDR1 and CDR2 from the germline V gene are KGHSH and LQKENI. The CDR3 sequence is CASSPWGSTDTQYF. The CDR3 coding sequence is TGTGCCAGCTCACCATGGGGGAGCACAGATACGCAGTATTTT.

This clonotype was counted many times. V and J are TRBV7-2 and TRBJ1-5; D is uncertain. Germline CDR1 and CDR2: SGHTA and FQGNSA. V was pared by 2 bases and J by 0 bases, with 14 bases between. The CDR3 is 17 residues long. The CDR3 DNA sequence: TGTGCCAGCAGCTTATTGGCGACCAGTTATAGCAATCAGCCCCAGCATTTT. Its translation: CASSLLATSYSNQPQHF.

Written as DNA, the CDR3 is TGTGCCAGCAGCTTAGACGAGGGAGCTTTCTTT. This encodes CASSLDEGAFF. The chain combines TRBV7-9 with TRBJ1-1; D gene unclear. CDR3 length: 11 amino acids. V shed 1 base and J shed 10 bases, with 7 bases lying between them. The V gene's germline CDR1 is SEHNR and CDR2 FQNEAQ (reference sequence). Supplemented by reference TRBV7-9 and TRBJ1-1, the full variable domain reads DTGVSQNPRHKITKRGQNVTFRCDPISEHNRLYWYRQTLGQGPEFLTYFQNEAQLEKSRLLSDRFSAERPKGSFSTLEIQRTEQGDSAMYLCASSLDEGAFFGQGTRLTVV.

The J gene is TRBJ1-2, the V gene TRBV29-1; TRBD1 agrees at 7 bases. The V gene end was trimmed by 8 bases and the J gene end by 3 bases; junction bases not matched to a gene: 6. CDR3 length: 12 residues. Germline values: CDR1 SQVTM, CDR2 ANQGSEA. The CDR3 DNA follows: TGCAGCTTAAGACAGGGAGACTATGGCTACACCTTC. It yields the protein CSLRQGDYGYTF.

The chain links TRBV6-5 to TRBJ2-1; 7 bases are shared with TRBD2. CDR1 is MNHEY, CDR2 SVGAGI, per germline. After removal of 8 bases from V and 5 bases from J, the junction contained 12 bases not matched to a gene. The CDR3 covers 15 residues. In nucleotides, the CDR3 is TGTGCCAGCTTCGGCTGGGGGGACTACCACAATGAGCAGTTCTTC. This codes for CASFGWGDYHNEQFF.

There are many counts of this clonotype. This rearrangement joins TRBV7-8 to TRBJ2-3; D perhaps matches TRBD2 (6 bases). Trimming removed 5 bases at V and 7 bases at J, with 19 bases between. Germline lookup yields CDR1 SGHVS and CDR2 FQNEAQ. The length of the CDR3 is 15 residues. In nucleotides, the CDR3 is TGTGCCAGCAGCCCGATCGGAGGGACCCCCAATACGCAGTATTTT. Its translation is CASSPIGGTPNTQYF.

This clonotype was observed a handful of times. The V call is TRBV7-9, the J call TRBJ1-6, with D maybe TRBD1 (6 bases). The CDR3 loop spans 12 amino acids. The V and J ends lost 8 bases and 7 bases respectively, with 9 bases between them. Germline CDR1 SEHNR, CDR2 FQNEAQ (reference sequence). DNA for the CDR3: TGTGCCAGCGGACAGCAGAATTCACCCCTCCACTTT. It encodes CASGQQNSPLHF.

The chain couples TRBV19 to TRBJ2-7; D gene unclear. Trimming took 6 bases from V and 5 from J, leaving 17 bases between them. CDR1 LNHDA and CDR2 SQIVND come from the germline V gene (reference sequence). The CDR3 runs 14 residues. CDR3 coding DNA: TGTGCCAGTAGCCGGTGGGTTGCGGACGACGAGCAGTACTTC. This translates into CASSRWVADDEQYF.

The chain joins TRBV6-5 to TRBJ2-5, with D possibly TRBD1 on 8 matching bases. The CDR3 contains 12 residues. Trimming took off 6 bases at V and 7 bases at J, with 12 bases between the two ends. In germline, CDR1 is MNHEY, CDR2 SVGAGI. The CDR3 bases are TGTGCCAGCAGGGACAGGGAGGGGACCCAGTACTTC. It codes for CASRDREGTQYF.

Ten or more counts support this clonotype. The J gene is TRBJ1-1, the V gene TRBV7-2, with D tentatively TRBD1 (5 bases). V lost 2 bases and J 0 bases, leaving 13 bases between the germline ends. The CDR3 totals 16 residues. From germline, CDR1 is SGHTA and CDR2 FQGNSA. The CDR3 sequence is CASSLTPGQLNTEAFF. Here the CDR3 DNA reads TGTGCCAGCAGCTTAACGCCGGGGCAGCTGAACACTGAAGCTTTCTTT. Using reference TRBV7-2 and TRBJ1-1 for the parts outside the CDR3, the full variable domain is GAGVSQSPSNKVTEKGKDVELRCDPISGHTALYWYRQSLGQGLEFLIYFQGNSAPDKSGLPSDRFSAERTGGSVSTLTIQRTQQEDSAVYLCASSLTPGQLNTEAFFGQGTRLTVV.

This clonotype was seen ten or more times. The chain couples TRBV11-2 to TRBJ1-2; a possible D gene is TRBD1 (5 bases). The CDR3 has 15 amino acids. V lost 4 bases and J 7 bases, leaving 19 bases between the germline ends. The germline V gene encodes CDR1 SGHAT and CDR2 FQNNGV. In nucleotides, the CDR3 is TGTGCCAGCAGCTCCCCTCGGGGGAAGGGAGGTGGCTACACCTTC. The encoded protein is CASSSPRGKGGGYTF.

This clonotype was found a few times. The CDR3 spells CASRLETQYF. The CDR3 DNA follows: TGTGCCAGCAGGCTGGAGACCCAGTACTTC. V usage is TRBV25-1 and J usage is TRBJ2-5; D unresolved. Germline V gives CDR1 MGHDK, CDR2 SYGVNS. The CDR3 length is 10 residues. V dropped 6 bases and J dropped 5 bases, with 4 bases sitting between them.

This clonotype appeared a few times. The gene calls are TRBV7-6 and TRBJ2-3; 16 bases line up with TRBD2. V trimming: 5 bases; J trimming: 5 bases; junction bases outside the gene matches: 7. CDR1 is SGHVS and CDR2 is FNYEAQ in the germline V gene. CDR3 length: 17 amino acids. CDR3 protein: CASSPGLAGGRGDTQYF. CDR3 nucleotides: TGTGCCAGCAGCCCGGGACTAGCGGGAGGGCGGGGAGATACGCAGTATTTT. Supplemented by reference TRBV7-6 and TRBJ2-3, the full variable domain reads GAGVSQSPRYKVTKRGQDVALRCDPISGHVSLYWYRQALGQGPEFLTYFNYEAQQDKSGLPNDRFSAERPEGSISTLTIQRTEQRDSAMYRCASSPGLAGGRGDTQYFGPGTRLTVL.

The chain couples TRBV7-6 to TRBJ2-1, with D possibly TRBD2 on 7 matching bases. Germline-derived CDR1 and CDR2 are SGHVS and FNYEAQ. V was shortened by 1 base and J by 11 bases, with 12 bases between the two germline ends. This CDR3 comprises 13 residues. CDR3 sequence (DNA): TGTGCCAGCAGCTTAGAGGGGGGACTAAAGCAGTTCTTC. Amino acids: CASSLEGGLKQFF. Variable domain in full (rest from reference TRBV7-6 and TRBJ2-1): GAGVSQSPRYKVTKRGQDVALRCDPISGHVSLYWYRQALGQGPEFLTYFNYEAQQDKSGLPNDRFSAERPEGSISTLTIQRTEQRDSAMYRCASSLEGGLKQFFGPGTRLTVL.

The genes are TRBV19 and TRBJ1-2, with 8 bases lining up with TRBD1. The CDR3 totals 16 residues. Germline V CDR1 and CDR2: LNHDA, SQIVND (reference sequence). Losses at the gene ends were 5 bases for V and 0 bases for J; bases not matched to a gene: 8. The chain's CDR3 is CASSGQGARSNYGYTF. The CDR3 region has the DNA TGTGCCAGTAGTGGACAGGGCGCCCGTTCTAACTATGGCTACACCTTC.

This chain uses TRBV5-6 with TRBJ2-1; 12 bases map to TRBD2. CDR1 is SGHDT, CDR2 YYEEEE, per germline. This CDR3 comprises 19 residues. V was pared by 0 bases and J by 0 bases, with 7 bases of the junction left unmatched. In DNA form, the CDR3 reads TGTGCCAGCAGCTTGGGACTAGCGGGGGCCTGGAGCTCCTACAATGAGCAGTTCTTC. Encoded protein: CASSLGLAGAWSSYNEQFF.

The rearrangement uses TRBV4-1 and TRBJ2-1; 8 bases match TRBD2. Unmatched junction bases numbered 13, after V lost 6 bases and J lost 6 bases. Germline values: CDR1 MGHRA, CDR2 YSYEKL. The length of the CDR3 is 16 residues. CDR3 residues: CASRPRLAGGFNEQFF. The CDR3, as DNA: TGCGCCAGCAGACCCAGACTGGCGGGAGGATTCAATGAGCAGTTCTTC.

This chain links TRBV6-2 or TRBV6-3 with TRBJ1-5; TRBD1 matches at 9 bases. V trimming: 2 bases; J trimming: 8 bases; junction bases outside the gene matches: 10. This CDR3 has 16 residues. The V gene's germline CDR1 is MNHEY and CDR2 SVGEGT. The chain's CDR3 is CASSYLPGTGIKPQHF. The CDR3 DNA sequence: TGTGCCAGCAGTTACCTCCCCGGGACAGGGATTAAGCCCCAGCATTTT.

The chain uses TRBV29-1 and TRBJ1-2; D uncertain. Trimming shortened V by 6 bases and J by 3 bases, and 23 bases separated the two germline ends. Per germline, CDR1 SQVTM and CDR2 ANQGSEA. The CDR3 has 16 residues. This CDR3 is CSVATLTTALDYGYTF. The CDR3 DNA is TGCAGCGTAGCTACCCTTACAACGGCCTTGGACTATGGCTACACCTTC.